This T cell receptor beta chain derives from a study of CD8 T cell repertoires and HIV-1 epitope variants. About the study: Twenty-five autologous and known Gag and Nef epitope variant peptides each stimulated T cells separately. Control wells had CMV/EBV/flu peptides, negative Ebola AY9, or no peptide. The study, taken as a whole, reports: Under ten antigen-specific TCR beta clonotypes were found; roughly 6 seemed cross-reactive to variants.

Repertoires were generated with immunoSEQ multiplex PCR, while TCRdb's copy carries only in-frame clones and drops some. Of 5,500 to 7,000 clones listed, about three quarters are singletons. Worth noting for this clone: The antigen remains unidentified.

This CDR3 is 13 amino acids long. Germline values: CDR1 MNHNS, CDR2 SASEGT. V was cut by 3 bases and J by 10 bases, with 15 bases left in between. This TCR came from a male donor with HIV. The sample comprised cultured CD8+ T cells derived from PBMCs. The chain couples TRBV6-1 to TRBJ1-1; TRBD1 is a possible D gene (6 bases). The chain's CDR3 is CASSDVTGSAAFF. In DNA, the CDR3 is TGTGCCAGCAGTGATGTGACAGGAAGTGCAGCTTTCTTT.